Below, one TCR beta chain is given with its context. Its antigen is unidentified. The data belong to a study of a mutant IDH1 vaccine in newly diagnosed glioma. The CDR3 totals 12 residues. V lost 4 bases and J lost 0, with 5 bases in between. The V gene's germline CDR1 is SGHDT and CDR2 YYEEEE. Only in-frame clones appear in the TCRdb table, and some are missing; sequencing was by immunoSEQ multiplex PCR. Of tens of thousands of clones detected, roughly nine tenths appear once; the ten largest clones hold 1.6%. Stated time point: week 35, safety follow-up. The vaccine gave 300 ug of a 20-mer mutant IDH1 peptide subcutaneously per dose. The study gave patients eight vaccinations in weeks 1, 3, 5, 7, 11, 15, 19, 23. Study-wide results and limits: Vaccine-induced immune responses were detected in approximately 93% of patients.

This sequence originates from a man between 35 and 55 years old with glioma. The sequences come from PBMCs, collected from a glioma patient whose treatment included an IDH1 peptide vaccine. The chain employs TRBV5-6 and TRBJ2-7, with D uncertain. CDR3 in DNA: TGTGCCAGCAGCGTGACCTCCTACGAGCAGTACTTC. Protein: CASSVTSYEQYF.